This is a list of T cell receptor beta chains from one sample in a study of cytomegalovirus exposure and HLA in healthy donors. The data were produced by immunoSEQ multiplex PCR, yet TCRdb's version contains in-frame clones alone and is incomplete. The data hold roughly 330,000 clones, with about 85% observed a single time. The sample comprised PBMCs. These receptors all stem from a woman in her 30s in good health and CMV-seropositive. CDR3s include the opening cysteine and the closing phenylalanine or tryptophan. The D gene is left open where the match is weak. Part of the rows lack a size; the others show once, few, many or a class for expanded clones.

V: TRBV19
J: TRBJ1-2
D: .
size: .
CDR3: CASSIGAGDGYTF
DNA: TGTGCCAGTAGTATAGGCGCAGGGGATGGCTACACCTTC

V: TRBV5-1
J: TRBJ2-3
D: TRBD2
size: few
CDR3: CASSLAGVVTDTQYF
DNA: TGCGCCAGCAGCCTAGCGGGAGTAGTCACAGATACGCAGTATTTT

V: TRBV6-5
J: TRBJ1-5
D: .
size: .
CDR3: CASVGGANQPQHF
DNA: TGTGCCAGCGTCGGGGGGGCCAATCAGCCCCAGCATTTT

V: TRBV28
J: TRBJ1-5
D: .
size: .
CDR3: CASSSGAQNFRQPQHF
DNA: TGTGCCAGCAGTTCGGGGGCACAGAATTTTAGGCAGCCCCAGCATTTT

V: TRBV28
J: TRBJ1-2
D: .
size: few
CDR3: CASSLTGPLYGYTF
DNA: TGTGCCAGCAGTTTAACTGGCCCTCTCTATGGCTACACCTTC

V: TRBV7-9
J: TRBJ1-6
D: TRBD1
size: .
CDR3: CASSFEGAYSPLHF
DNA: TGTGCCAGCAGCTTTGAGGGGGCGTATTCACCCCTCCACTTT

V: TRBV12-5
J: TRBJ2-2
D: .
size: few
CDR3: CASGLSRDIGTGELFF
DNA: TGTGCTAGTGGCCTTTCCCGGGACATAGGGACCGGGGAGCTGTTTTTT

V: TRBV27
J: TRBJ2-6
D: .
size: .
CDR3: CASSLLRAGANVLTF
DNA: TGTGCCAGCAGTTTATTACGAGCTGGGGCCAACGTCCTGACTTTC

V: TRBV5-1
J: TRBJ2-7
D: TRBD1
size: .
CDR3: CASSSLHGRDRAYEQYF
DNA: TGCGCCAGCAGCTCATTACACGGCCGGGACAGAGCTTACGAGCAGTACTTC

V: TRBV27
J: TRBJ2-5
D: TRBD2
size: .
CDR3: CASSLSPSTQLAGPQETQYF
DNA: TGTGCCAGCAGTTTATCGCCGAGCACCCAACTAGCGGGGCCCCAAGAGACCCAGTACTTC

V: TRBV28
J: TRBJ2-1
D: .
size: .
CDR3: CASSSWNEQFF
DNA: TGTGCCAGCAGTTCTTGGAATGAGCAGTTCTTC

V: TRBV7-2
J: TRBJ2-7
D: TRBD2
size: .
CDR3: CASSFSGRRNEQYF
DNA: TGTGCCAGCAGCTTTAGCGGGAGGAGGAACGAGCAGTACTTC

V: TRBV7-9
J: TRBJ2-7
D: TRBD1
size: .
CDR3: CASSLAAGTGLYEQYF
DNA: TGTGCCAGCAGCTTAGCCGCCGGGACAGGATTATACGAGCAGTACTTC

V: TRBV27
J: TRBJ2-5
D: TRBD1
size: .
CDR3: CASSLSGGGRETQYF
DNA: TGTGCCAGCAGTTTATCAGGGGGCGGAAGGGAGACCCAGTACTTC

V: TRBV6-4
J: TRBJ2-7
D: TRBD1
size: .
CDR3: CASSDPSCYKPGQGTYEQYF
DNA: TGTGCCAGCAGTGACCCTAGTTGTTATAAACCGGGACAGGGGACCTACGAGCAGTACTTC

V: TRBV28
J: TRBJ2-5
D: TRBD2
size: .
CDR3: CASSLERGGMETQYF
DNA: TGTGCCAGCAGTCTCGAGCGGGGGGGCATGGAGACCCAGTACTTC

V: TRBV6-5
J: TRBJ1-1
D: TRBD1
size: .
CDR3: CASSLGQGGTEAFF
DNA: TGTGCCAGCAGTTTGGGACAGGGTGGGACTGAAGCTTTCTTT

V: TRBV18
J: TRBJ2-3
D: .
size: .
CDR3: CASSPYEGGGSTDTQYF
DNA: TGTGCCAGCTCACCATACGAGGGGGGCGGTAGCACAGATACGCAGTATTTT

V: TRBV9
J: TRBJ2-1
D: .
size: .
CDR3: CASSGTWRWTYNEQFF
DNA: TGTGCCAGCAGCGGGACCTGGAGGTGGACCTACAATGAGCAGTTCTTC

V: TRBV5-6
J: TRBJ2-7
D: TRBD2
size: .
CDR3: CASSFGGTYEQYF
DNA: TGTGCCAGCAGCTTCGGGGGGACCTACGAGCAGTACTTC

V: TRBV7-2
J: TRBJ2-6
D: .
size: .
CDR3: CASSLVTSGANVLTF
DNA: TGTGCCAGCAGCCTAGTTACCTCTGGGGCCAACGTCCTGACTTTC

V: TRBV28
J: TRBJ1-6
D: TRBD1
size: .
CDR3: CASRIDRARDSPLHF
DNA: TGTGCCAGCAGGATAGACAGGGCAAGGGATTCACCCCTCCACTTT

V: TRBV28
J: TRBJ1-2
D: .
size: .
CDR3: CASNLQGQGGGYTF
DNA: TGTGCCAGCAATCTCCAGGGGCAGGGAGGGGGCTACACCTTC

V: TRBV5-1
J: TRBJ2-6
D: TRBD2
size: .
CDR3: CASSLRASGGSGANVLTF
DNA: TGCGCCAGCAGCTTGAGGGCTAGCGGGGGTTCGGGGGCCAACGTCCTGACTTTC

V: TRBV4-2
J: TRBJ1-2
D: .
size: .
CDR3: CASSQRTGPYGYTF
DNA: TGTGCCAGCAGCCAAAGAACAGGGCCCTATGGCTACACCTTC

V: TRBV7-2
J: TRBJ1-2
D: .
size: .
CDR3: CAREVGYGYTF
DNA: TGTGCCAGAGAGGTGGGCTATGGCTACACCTTC

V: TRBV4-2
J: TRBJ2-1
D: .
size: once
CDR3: CASSQASGYNEQFF
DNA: TGTGCCAGCAGCCAAGCCTCGGGTTACAATGAGCAGTTCTTC

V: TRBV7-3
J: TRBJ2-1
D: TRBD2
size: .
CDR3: CASSLRPLLAGVHNEQFF
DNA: TGTGCCAGCAGCTTACGTCCCCTGCTTGCGGGGGTCCACAATGAGCAGTTCTTC